These 31 T cell receptor beta chains were sequenced from one sample in a study of human T cells and chemical hapten exposure. Time point indicated: healthy volunteer bleed at 2 weeks. Total RNA was isolated from unfractionated whole blood. TCRdb redid the calling of the RACE reads with MiXCR, one entry per CDR3 protein. This table holds around 130,000 distinct CDR3 sequences, approximately 9.1% found once. What was sequenced was whole blood. The source is a male donor in good health. Some clones in this sample may be carry-over from other donors' samples.

The table lists this clonotype with a few counts. The V and J genes are TRBV28 and TRBJ1-1; 7 bases match TRBD1. The V gene's germline CDR1 is MDHEN and CDR2 SYDVKM. The CDR3 sequence is 14 residues long. V dropped 9 bases and J dropped 1; count of bases not matched to a gene: 8. DNA for the CDR3: TGTGCCAGTGGAAGAGGGGGCGGGAACACTGAAGCTTTCTTT. It codes for CASGRGGGNTEAFF.

The sample holds a few counts of this clonotype. CDR3 protein: CSARDLRATGNQPQHF. The CDR3 DNA reads as TGCAGTGCTAGAGATTTGAGGGCAACTGGCAATCAGCCCCAGCATTTT. J is TRBJ1-5 and V is TRBV20-1; D unresolved. Germline V gene sequence: CDR1 DFQATT, CDR2 SNEGSKA (reference sequence). CDR3 size: 16 residues. V lost 0 bases and J lost 2, with 14 bases in between.

This clonotype was recorded at least ten times. The genes are TRBV9 and TRBJ2-3, with 11 bases identical to TRBD2. CDR1 SGDLS and CDR2 YYNGEE come from the germline V gene. V lost 0 bases and J lost 5; bases outside the gene matches: 2. The CDR3 is 15 residues long. The CDR3 protein is CASSVGLAGRDTQYF. CDR3 sequence (DNA): TGTGCCAGCAGCGTAGGACTAGCGGGAAGAGATACGCAGTATTTT.

The chain couples TRBV12-3 or TRBV12-4 to TRBJ1-2, with D perhaps matching TRBD1 (5 bases). This CDR3 is built from 13 residues. V was cut by 1 base and J by 3 bases, with 6 bases left in between. Here the CDR3 reads CASSLGQHYGYTF. The CDR3, as DNA: TGTGCCAGCAGTTTAGGACAGCACTATGGCTACACCTTC.

V gene TRBV6-5 combines with J gene TRBJ2-1, with D perhaps being TRBD1 or TRBD2 (5 bases each). This CDR3 is built from 17 residues. V lost 7 bases and J 1 base, leaving 20 bases between the germline ends. Germline loops: CDR1 MNHEY, CDR2 SVGAGI. The CDR3 loop reads CASKGTRGARSYNEQFF. The CDR3 coding sequence is TGTGCCAGCAAAGGGACGAGGGGAGCTAGGTCCTACAATGAGCAGTTCTTC.

This chain joins TRBV5-1 and TRBJ2-1, with TRBD1 matching 7 bases. Germline-derived CDR1 and CDR2 are SGHRS and YFSETQ. The CDR3 consists of 15 residues. Unmatched junction bases numbered 9, after V lost 2 bases and J lost 7 bases. The CDR3 sequence is CASSFTSGGYNEQFF. CDR3 nucleotides: TGCGCCAGCAGCTTCACGTCAGGGGGTTATAATGAGCAGTTCTTC.

This clonotype was seen repeatedly, ten times or more. The gene calls are TRBV4-1 and TRBJ2-1; perhaps TRBD2 as D (6 bases). The CDR3 runs 17 residues. Germline V CDR1 and CDR2: MGHRA, YSYEKL. Trimming stripped 0 bases from V and 2 bases from J, with 14 bases between. The CDR3, as DNA: TGCGCCAGCAGCCAAGAAATAGAAGCGGGTCCCTACAATGAGCAGTTCTTC. Its translation is CASSQEIEAGPYNEQFF.

At least ten counts were recorded for this clonotype. The CDR3 region has the DNA TGTGCCAGTAGTATAGCGAAGAGGCAGACTGGGGCCAACGTCCTGACTTTC. Protein sequence: CASSIAKRQTGANVLTF. The chain couples TRBV19 to TRBJ2-6, with D unclear. V was shortened by 1 base and J by 2 bases, with 12 bases between the two germline ends. This CDR3 contains 17 residues. In germline, CDR1 is LNHDA, CDR2 SQIVND (reference sequence).

The rearrangement joins TRBV4-1 to TRBJ1-1; TRBD1 matches at 8 bases. Losses at the gene ends were 0 bases for V and 2 bases for J; bases not matched to a gene: 5. Germline V CDR1 and CDR2: MGHRA, YSYEKL. The CDR3 extends over 16 amino acids. The chain's CDR3 is CASSQETGVKNTEAFF. DNA for the CDR3: TGCGCCAGCAGCCAAGAGACAGGGGTAAAAAACACTGAAGCTTTCTTT.

A few counts support this clonotype. V gene TRBV19 combines with J gene TRBJ1-4; 11 nucleotides line up with TRBD1. CDR1 LNHDA and CDR2 SQIVND come from the germline V gene (reference sequence). The CDR3 is 16 amino acids. V dropped 9 bases and J dropped 9; count of bases not matched to a gene: 15. The CDR3 region has the DNA TGTGCCAGAAACGGACAGGGGGCAAGGCGGCGGCAAAAACTGTTTTTT. Amino acid sequence: CARNGQGARRRQKLFF.

This clonotype has a count of ten or more. The genes are TRBV6-5 and TRBJ1-2; 8 positions match TRBD1. Germline V CDR1 and CDR2: MNHEY, SVGAGI. With 6 bases clipped from V and 3 bases from J, the junction kept 9 bases outside the gene matches. CDR3 length: 15 amino acids. CDR3 amino acids: CASSHDRGRHYGYTF. CDR3 DNA sequence: TGTGCCAGCAGCCACGACAGGGGCCGCCACTATGGCTACACCTTC.

V usage is TRBV6-5 and J usage is TRBJ1-1, with TRBD1 as a possible D gene (6 bases). The CDR3 spans 16 residues. Germline loops: CDR1 MNHEY, CDR2 SVGAGI. Trimming cost V 2 bases and J 2 bases, with 15 bases left between them. CDR3 in amino acids: CASSYNREVGNTEAFF. CDR3 in DNA: TGTGCCAGCAGTTACAACAGGGAGGTAGGAAACACTGAAGCTTTCTTT.

This clonotype showed up many times. The genes are TRBV29-1 and TRBJ2-3, with TRBD2 matching over 7 bases. In germline, CDR1 is SQVTM, CDR2 ANQGSEA. The CDR3 has 13 residues. J gave up 6 bases and V 4 bases, and 7 bases lay outside the gene matches. CDR3 coding DNA: TGCAGCGTTGGGGGACTACTCATCGATACGCAGTATTTT. Its translation is CSVGGLLIDTQYF.

V gene TRBV11-3 combines with J gene TRBJ1-1; D gene ambiguous. The germline gives CDR1 SGHNT, CDR2 YENEEA. This CDR3 comprises 13 residues. Between the trimmed V and J ends, which lost 4 bases and 3 bases, there was a span of 9 bases. For the CDR3, the DNA is TGTGCCAGCAGCTCCCGGCCGTACACTGAAGCTTTCTTT. Its protein is CASSSRPYTEAFF.

This clonotype was detected a few times. V and J are TRBV10-3 and TRBJ2-3; the D is unclear. Germline lookup yields CDR1 ENHRY and CDR2 SYGVKD. The ends were cut back, 0 bases at V and 0 bases at J, with 7 bases in the middle. This CDR3 spans 15 amino acids. Here the CDR3 DNA reads TGTGCCATCAGTGAGTCTTCAGCTAGCACAGATACGCAGTATTTT. This sequence encodes CAISESSASTDTQYF.

This clonotype appeared a few times. This rearrangement joins TRBV29-1 to TRBJ1-3; the D is unclear. Germline V gene lookup returns CDR1 SQVTM and CDR2 ANQGSEA. This CDR3 comprises 13 residues. V gave up 5 bases and J gave up 5 bases, with 13 bases separating them. CDR3 in amino acids: CSVWTAERNTIYF. Here the CDR3 DNA reads TGCAGCGTTTGGACCGCTGAGAGAAACACCATATATTTT.

This clonotype occurred many times. This chain joins TRBV9 and TRBJ1-6; TRBD1 might be the D (6 bases). This CDR3 spans 14 amino acids. Looked up from germline, CDR1 is SGDLS and CDR2 is YYNGEE. Trimming left V 0 bases short and J 10 bases short, with 11 bases between. The CDR3 loop is CASSVGDTSSPLHF. For the CDR3, the DNA is TGTGCCAGCAGCGTAGGGGACACCAGCTCACCCCTCCACTTT.

This clonotype was found many times. V and J are TRBV3-1 and TRBJ2-2, with D possibly being TRBD1 (5 bases). The CDR3 spans 16 residues. Trimming left V 0 bases short and J 4 bases short, with 12 bases between. Germline CDR1 is LGHDT and CDR2 is YNNKEL (reference sequence). CDR3 amino acids: CASSQETAFFTGELFF. The CDR3 nucleotides are TGTGCCAGCAGCCAAGAGACAGCTTTTTTCACCGGGGAGCTGTTTTTT.

This clonotype was picked up a small number of times. The chain uses TRBV20-1 and TRBJ1-1, with 8 bases fitting TRBD1. CDR3 size: 16 residues. Trimming took 0 bases from V and 3 from J; bases not matched to a gene: 9. Germline assignment: CDR1 DFQATT and CDR2 SNEGSKA (reference sequence). DNA of the CDR3: TGCAGTGCTAGAGACGTACAGGGGGTATTGGACACTGAAGCTTTCTTT. Amino acids: CSARDVQGVLDTEAFF.

This clonotype appeared many times. This sequence joins TRBV3-1 and TRBJ2-1; the match to TRBD2 covers 7 bases. Germline CDR1 reads LGHDT; CDR2 reads YNNKEL (reference sequence). V lost 4 bases, J lost 2 bases, and 5 bases stayed unmatched. The CDR3 extends over 15 amino acids. CDR3 nucleotides: TGTGCCAGCAGCCGGCCGGGACTAACCTACAATGAGCAGTTCTTC. This gives the protein CASSRPGLTYNEQFF.

The chain joins TRBV3-1 to TRBJ2-7; no clear D. Germline V gene data show CDR1 as LGHDT and CDR2 as YNNKEL (reference sequence). The CDR3 length is 13 residues. Trimming removed 2 bases from V and 5 bases from J, with 10 bases in between. The CDR3 reads CASSQRAENEQYF. The CDR3 DNA reads as TGTGCCAGCAGCCAACGGGCGGAAAACGAGCAGTACTTC.

There are many counts of this clonotype. The rearrangement joins TRBV4-1 to TRBJ2-1; a possible D gene is TRBD2 (6 bases). Trimming pared 0 bases from V and 8 bases from J, leaving 8 bases between. CDR1 and CDR2 (germline): MGHRA, YSYEKL. The CDR3 consists of 13 residues. The CDR3 is CASSQDSGDEQFF. The CDR3 DNA is TGCGCCAGCAGCCAAGATTCGGGGGATGAGCAGTTCTTC.

Remarks on this clonotype: A clone one base away is much larger, so this may be a read error. The rearrangement uses TRBV27 and TRBJ1-2, with 7 bases that match TRBD1. The CDR3 has 17 residues. Trimming took 2 bases from V and 0 from J; bases not matched to a gene: 9. The germline V gene has CDR1 MNHEY and CDR2 SMNVEV (reference sequence). This chain's CDR3 is CASSLVGGTVANYGYTF. Here the CDR3 DNA reads TGTGCCAGCAGTTTAGTCGGTGGGACAGTAGCTAACTATGGCTACACCTTC.

V and J are TRBV20-1 and TRBJ2-5, with TRBD2 matching over 11 bases. CDR1 and CDR2 (germline): DFQATT, SNEGSKA (reference sequence). The V gene end was trimmed by 6 bases and the J gene end by 3 bases; junction bases not matched to a gene: 3. The CDR3 totals 13 residues. The CDR3 nucleotides are TGCAGTGCCATTAGCGGGGGGGAAGAGACCCAGTACTTC. Residues: CSAISGGEETQYF.

This clonotype was seen repeatedly, ten times or more. CDR3 loop: CSARGGQSNEQFF. DNA for the CDR3: TGCAGTGCTAGAGGGGGACAGAGCAATGAGCAGTTCTTC. The chain combines TRBV20-1 with TRBJ2-1; TRBD1 aligns across 7 bases. CDR1 is DFQATT and CDR2 is SNEGSKA in the germline V gene (reference sequence). After removal of 1 base from V and 6 bases from J, the junction contained 3 bases not matched to a gene. This CDR3 is built from 13 residues.

This clonotype came up many times. The chain joins TRBV3-1 to TRBJ2-1; 9 bases are a match to TRBD2. Germline V lookup: CDR1 LGHDT, CDR2 YNNKEL (reference sequence). The CDR3 is made up of 17 amino acids. Unmatched junction bases numbered 11, after V lost 2 bases and J lost 6 bases. The CDR3 loop is CASSQSRGTSSINEQFF. In nucleotides, the CDR3 is TGTGCCAGCAGCCAAAGTCGGGGGACTAGCTCTATCAATGAGCAGTTCTTC.

This clonotype was seen repeatedly, ten times or more. The chain recombines TRBV4-3 with TRBJ2-6; no clear D gene. The CDR3 consists of 16 residues. CDR1 and CDR2 (germline): LGHNA, YSLEER. V was pared by 0 bases and J by 0 bases, with 6 bases between. In nucleotides, the CDR3 is TGCGCCAGCAGCCAAGATTCAAGCTCTGGGGCCAACGTCCTGACTTTC. The encoded protein is CASSQDSSSGANVLTF.

The chain employs TRBV10-3 and TRBJ1-2; possibly TRBD1 for D (5 bases). Trimming pared 3 bases from V and 10 bases from J, leaving 18 bases between. Germline loops: CDR1 ENHRY, CDR2 SYGVKD. The CDR3 is made up of 14 amino acids. In DNA, the CDR3 is TGTGCCATCAGTGATCCCGGGACGGAAATGGACTACACCTTC. Amino acid sequence: CAISDPGTEMDYTF.

V usage is TRBV9 and J usage is TRBJ1-3; D not resolved. The length of the CDR3 is 15 residues. Trimming removed 0 bases from V and 0 bases from J, with 7 bases in between. Per the germline V gene, CDR1 is SGDLS and CDR2 is YYNGEE. The CDR3 nucleotides read TGTGCCAGCAGCGTAGATGGTATCTCTGGAAACACCATATATTTT. It codes for CASSVDGISGNTIYF.

Concerning this clonotype itself: A much larger clone differs from this one at a single base, so this may be a read error. The chain uses TRBV2 and TRBJ2-3, with a tentative D call TRBD1 (6 bases). CDR1 and CDR2 from the germline V gene are SNHLY and FYNNEI. The CDR3 length is 17 residues. The chain's CDR3 is CASRDTGNPGHTDTQNF. The CDR3 DNA is TGTGCCAGCAGGGATACAGGCAACCCGGGACACACAGATACGCAGAATTTT.

The rearrangement joins TRBV20-1 to TRBJ2-3, with D tentatively TRBD1 or TRBD2 (7 bases each). The CDR3 contains 16 residues. CDR1 is DFQATT and CDR2 is SNEGSKA in the germline V gene (reference sequence). The ends were cut back, 6 bases at V and 0 bases at J, with 19 bases in the middle. The CDR3 nucleotides are TGCAGTGCCCCGGGGGGAGGGGGCCATAGCACAGATACGCAGTATTTT. Amino acids: CSAPGGGGHSTDTQYF.